This record covers a single T cell receptor beta chain. Its cognate antigen is unknown. The data belong to a study of T cell responses to AZD1222 COVID-19 vaccine. Study-level points and caveats: Reports indicate that nearly half of spike-specific TCRs are directed at unmutated variant regions.

TCRdb's table, derived via immunoSEQ multiplex PCR, lists solely in-frame clones and lacks some. The sample lists over 140,000 clones, around 92% occurring once. The CDR3 covers 15 residues. The V gene end was trimmed by 1 base and the J gene end by 5 bases; junction bases not matched to a gene: 8. Germline V lookup: CDR1 KGHSH, CDR2 LQKENI. J is TRBJ2-7 and V is TRBV18, with 7 bases identical to TRBD1. The TCR sequence derives from an adult who received the AZD1222 COVID-19 vaccine. The specimen was peripheral blood, collected 28 days after the second AZD1222 dose. The CDR3 DNA is TGTGCCAGCTCACCACAGGGGGCGAATGAGGACGAGCAGTACTTC. It encodes CASSPQGANEDEQYF.